This T cell receptor (beta chain) was found in a study of response to subunit inactivated influenza vaccine. Germline lookup yields CDR1 MNHNS and CDR2 SASEGT. The J segment lost 3 bases and the V segment lost 5 bases, leaving 8 bases of the junction unmatched. The CDR3 is 16 amino acids. General study findings and limits: Each seasonal influenza vaccination, the authors suggested, recruits few new T cells.

In TCRdb, the RT-PCR reads were re-called with MiXCR into one record per CDR3 protein. Among some 850,000 distinct CDR3 sequences listed, 15% to 20% were seen once. This clonotype was recorded many times. Its antigen is currently unknown. This TCR derives from a man between 50 and 59 years old who received an inactivated influenza vaccine. Material: PBMCs from blood, obtained about 5 days after vaccination. V is TRBV6-1 and J is TRBJ2-7; 12 bases fit TRBD2. In DNA form, the CDR3 reads TGTGCCAGCAGTAGAGGGACTAGCGGGTTTAACTACGAGCAGTACTTC. This translates into CASSRGTSGFNYEQYF.